This T cell receptor (beta chain) is from a study of a mutant IDH1 vaccine in newly diagnosed glioma. Study background: Former treatment meant radiotherapy, temozolomide, or both; the majority had gotten both.

Time point defined: week 35, safety follow-up. Topical imiquimod accompanied each vaccine dose, which consisted of 300 ug of mutant IDH1 20-mer peptide. TCRdb's copy holds only in-frame clones and misses some; the assay was immunoSEQ multiplex PCR. Among roughly 48,000 clones listed, around 80% were seen once. Regarding this clone: Its cognate antigen is unknown.

Whole-study results and caveats: Seemingly, pseudoprogression had no relation to changes in the top peripheral T cell clonotypes.

The V gene's germline CDR1 is SGHDT and CDR2 YYEEEE. The J segment lost 3 bases and the V segment lost 5 bases, leaving 7 bases of the junction unmatched. The CDR3 is 15 residues long. This chain links TRBV5-6 with TRBJ1-4; 7 bases map to TRBD1. The sequence derives from a man aged 40-55 years with glioma. Sequencing used PBMCs, obtained from a glioma patient whose treatment included an IDH1 peptide vaccine. The CDR3 region is CASSFLRGANEKLFF. CDR3 bases: TGTGCCAGCAGTTTTCTCAGGGGGGCTAATGAAAAACTGTTTTTT.